Following are 16 T cell receptor beta chains from one sample sequenced in a study of cytomegalovirus exposure and HLA in healthy donors. Generated by immunoSEQ multiplex PCR, the TCRdb table keeps only in-frame clones and is missing some. This table holds approximately 160,000 clones, about 90% found once. The sample was PBMCs. The source of these receptors is a woman aged 18-29 years in good health and CMV-seropositive.

The V call is TRBV7-2, the J call TRBJ2-7; TRBD2 agrees at 8 bases. With V trimmed by 5 bases and J by 4 bases, 13 bases remained unmatched. The CDR3 has 16 residues. Germline V gene data show CDR1 as SGHTA and CDR2 as FQGNSA. The CDR3 loop is CASSRLRAGGGYEQYF. CDR3 coding DNA: TGTGCCAGCAGCCGTCTTCGGGCGGGAGGAGGTTACGAGCAGTACTTC.

The chain employs TRBV6-1 and TRBJ2-7; TRBD2 agrees at 11 bases. This CDR3 contains 17 residues. Germline V CDR1 and CDR2: MNHNS, SASEGT. The junction had 7 bases not matched to a gene; V was cut back by 1 base and J by 2 bases. The CDR3: CASSEEMGTSGPYEQYF. The CDR3 DNA reads TGTGCCAGCAGTGAAGAAATGGGGACTAGCGGACCCTACGAGCAGTACTTC.

The V gene is TRBV18, the J gene TRBJ2-2; 13 bases align to TRBD2. The V gene end was trimmed by 3 bases and the J gene end by 5 bases; junction bases not matched to a gene: 12. This CDR3 has 19 residues. Germline V gene sequence: CDR1 KGHSH, CDR2 LQKENI. CDR3 sequence (DNA): TGTGCCAGCTCACCCGCACCCGGGACTAGCGGGGAAACTACCGGGGAGCTGTTTTTT. As protein: CASSPAPGTSGETTGELFF.

The J gene is TRBJ1-3, the V gene TRBV30; possibly TRBD1 for D (6 bases). Germline-derived CDR1 and CDR2 are GTSNPN and SVGIG (reference sequence). V lost 8 bases and J 1 base, leaving 12 bases between the germline ends. This CDR3 region has 13 residues. CDR3 sequence (DNA): TGTGCCCGGACAGTATCGTCTGGAAACACCATATATTTT. Amino acids: CARTVSSGNTIYF.

The chain uses TRBV4-1 and TRBJ2-3; weak D call: TRBD2 (5 bases). Germline-derived CDR1 and CDR2 are MGHRA and YSYEKL. V was cut by 1 base and J by 4 bases, with 18 bases left in between. CDR3 length: 17 residues. This CDR3 is CASSQVAGSANSDTQYF. The CDR3 DNA sequence: TGCGCCAGCAGCCAAGTCGCGGGTAGTGCAAACTCAGATACGCAGTATTTT.

This clone came up a few times. J is TRBJ2-7 and V is TRBV5-5; D gene ambiguous. With 4 bases removed from V and 1 base from J, the gap between germline ends came to 15 bases. Germline values: CDR1 SGHKS, CDR2 YYEKEE (reference sequence). This CDR3 has 15 residues. In DNA form, the CDR3 reads TGTGCCAGCAGCCATCCCGGCAGGTCTTCCTACGAGCAGTACTTC. As protein: CASSHPGRSSYEQYF. The full variable domain, with the rest looked up from reference TRBV5-5 and TRBJ2-7, is DAGVTQSPTHLIKTRGQQVTLRCSPISGHKSVSWYQQVLGQGPQFIFQYYEKEERGRGNFPDRFSARQFPNYSSELNVNALLLGDSALYLCASSHPGRSSYEQYFGPGTRLTVT.

This clone was seen only once. CDR3 in DNA: TGTGCCACTAACCTAGACGAGGGGGTCGGTGGCTACACCTTC. Translating gives CATNLDEGVGGYTF. The V call is TRBV6-1, the J call TRBJ1-2; tentative D call: TRBD1 (6 bases). CDR3 size: 14 residues. Trimming cost V 10 bases and J 7 bases, with 22 bases left between them. Per the germline V gene, CDR1 is MNHNS and CDR2 is SASEGT.

The V and J genes are TRBV2 and TRBJ2-3; 9 bases are shared with TRBD1. The V segment lost 6 bases and the J segment 5 bases; nucleotides outside the gene matches: 15. The CDR3 is 17 residues long. From germline, CDR1 is SNHLY and CDR2 FYNNEI. The CDR3 DNA reads as TGTGCCAGCAGCGCGAAAGGACAGGGGAGTAAGGGAGATACGCAGTATTTT. Its protein product is CASSAKGQGSKGDTQYF.

The chain joins TRBV21-1 to TRBJ2-3; the table's D call, TRBD2, has no DNA check behind it. TRBV21-1 is shown as a pseudogene. This CDR3 has 17 residues. The CDR3 region is CASSKVMPLAATDTQYF. In DNA, the CDR3 is TGTGCCAGCAGCAAAGTCATGCCACTAGCGGCCACAGATACGCAGTATTTT.

V usage is TRBV6-1 and J usage is TRBJ2-7; D is unclear. The germline V and J ends were trimmed by 4 bases and 0 bases, with 10 bases remaining between them. The CDR3 extends over 14 amino acids. CDR1 is MNHNS and CDR2 is SASEGT in the germline V gene. The CDR3 sequence is CASSGILSSYEQYF. CDR3 DNA sequence: TGTGCCAGCAGTGGAATTTTGAGCTCCTACGAGCAGTACTTC.

In this sample, this clone turned up a few times. The chain has TRBV6-1 and TRBJ1-2; 11 positions agree with TRBD1. Per germline, CDR1 MNHNS and CDR2 SASEGT. With 2 bases clipped from V and 6 bases from J, the junction kept 5 bases outside the gene matches. This CDR3 region has 15 residues. CDR3 residues: CASSEPGTGGNGYTF. The CDR3 DNA reads as TGTGCCAGCAGTGAACCCGGGACAGGGGGAAATGGCTACACCTTC.

The chain has TRBV28 and TRBJ2-7; D unresolved. The germline gives CDR1 MDHEN, CDR2 SYDVKM. The CDR3 sequence is 13 residues long. Trimming stripped 7 bases from V and 0 bases from J, with 10 bases between. CDR3 protein: CASKLSSSYEQYF. Written as DNA, the CDR3 is TGTGCCAGCAAACTAAGCAGCTCCTACGAGCAGTACTTC.

The chain employs TRBV13 and TRBJ2-7, with D perhaps matching TRBD2 (5 bases). This CDR3 contains 14 residues. V was shortened by 5 bases and J by 6 bases, with 17 bases between the two germline ends. CDR1 is PRHDT, CDR2 FYEKMQ, per germline (reference sequence). The CDR3 here is CASSPRGLGSEQYF. The CDR3 coding sequence is TGTGCCAGCAGCCCCCGAGGGCTCGGATCCGAGCAGTACTTC.

The chain joins TRBV29-1 to TRBJ1-2, with a tentative D call TRBD1 (6 bases). V lost 6 bases to trimming and J lost 4 bases, with 9 bases between them. This CDR3 contains 11 residues. CDR1 SQVTM and CDR2 ANQGSEA come from the germline V gene. CDR3 bases: TGCAGCGTACGGACAGTCTATGGCTACACCTTC. It yields the protein CSVRTVYGYTF.

This clone was picked up one time. The rearrangement links TRBV4-2 to TRBJ2-3; 10 bases map to TRBD1. The V segment lost 0 bases and the J segment 3 bases; nucleotides outside the gene matches: 6. The germline gives CDR1 LGHNA, CDR2 YNFKEQ. This CDR3 region has 17 residues. In nucleotides, the CDR3 is TGTGCCAGCAGCCAAGAGGCCTGGGACAGGGGAACAGATACGCAGTATTTT. Its translation is CASSQEAWDRGTDTQYF.

The chain couples TRBV9 to TRBJ2-3, with 8 bases fitting TRBD2. The CDR3 is 18 amino acids. The V gene end was trimmed by 0 bases and the J gene end by 4 bases; junction bases not matched to a gene: 13. CDR1 and CDR2 (germline): SGDLS, YYNGEE. The CDR3 protein is CASSVATGRAGGPDTQYF. Written as DNA, the CDR3 is TGTGCCAGCAGCGTAGCTACGGGGAGGGCGGGAGGACCAGATACGCAGTATTTT.